These T cell receptor beta chains were read from a single sample in a study of blood T cell repertoires in COVID-19. Data came from immunoSEQ multiplex PCR; TCRdb stores just in-frame clones and leaves some out. The sample lists around 250,000 clones; almost 85% were seen once. Sequencing was performed on peripheral blood. Receptors were obtained from a man aged 45-60 years with active or convalescent COVID-19. The CDR3 runs from the conserved cysteine through the conserved F or W. The D gene is left open where the match is weak. Part of the rows lack a size; the others show once, few, many or a class for expanded clones.

DNA	CDR3	D	V	length	size	J
TGTGCCAGCAGCTCGGACATTAACTATGGCTACACCTTC	CASSSDINYGYTF	NA	TRBV5-6	13	NA	TRBJ1-2
TGTGCCAGCAGTTACTCCGGGGGAGGGGGTGAGCAGTTCTTC	CASSYSGGGGEQFF	NA	TRBV6-6	14	NA	TRBJ2-1
TGTGCCAGCAGTTCCTCCGGGACTAGTTTGCTCTTC	CASSSSGTSLLF	TRBD2	TRBV3-1/TRBV3-2	12	NA	TRBJ2-1
TGTGCCAGCAGTCTTACCCCCCGGGACAGACCCAACTTC	CASSLTPRDRPNF	TRBD1	TRBV2	13	once	TRBJ2-7
TGTGCCAGTAGTATCTCCTCCGGACAGAGCTACGAGCAGTACTTC	CASSISSGQSYEQYF	NA	TRBV19	15	few	TRBJ2-7
TGTGCCAGCAGCCAAGGAACCCCTCGGGAGACCCAGTACTTC	CASSQGTPRETQYF	NA	TRBV4-2	14	NA	TRBJ2-5
TGCGCCAGCAGCCAAGGCTGGGATGGGGGCCCGACAACCGGCGCTTTCTTT	CASSQGWDGGPTTGAFF	NA	TRBV4-1	17	NA	TRBJ1-1
TGCAGCGTTTCGGACAGGGGGCTAACTGAAGCTTTCTTT	CSVSDRGLTEAFF	TRBD1	TRBV29-1	13	NA	TRBJ1-1
TGTGCCAGCAGTAGGACAGACAGCTTCGGAGGCTACACCTTC	CASSRTDSFGGYTF	NA	TRBV2	14	NA	TRBJ1-2
TGCGCCAGCAGCTTTTGGGACAGGGCGGAAGAGACCCAGTACTTC	CASSFWDRAEETQYF	TRBD1	TRBV5-1	15	NA	TRBJ2-5
TGTGCCAGCAGCGTAGCAGCAGGGGGCTACTATGGCTACACCTTC	CASSVAAGGYYGYTF	TRBD1	TRBV9	15	NA	TRBJ1-2
TGTGCTAGTGGTTTGGTAGTCAGGGGGGGCACAGATACGCAGTATTTT	CASGLVVRGGTDTQYF	NA	TRBV12-5	16	NA	TRBJ2-3
TGCGCCAGCAGCTTGCCCAGGTCGGGACAGGGAGTGAGGGAGACCCAGTACTTC	CASSLPRSGQGVRETQYF	TRBD1	TRBV5-1	18	once	TRBJ2-5
TGTGCCAGCAGCCTCCCCGGTGGGAGTGGGAAGACCCAGTACTTC	CASSLPGGSGKTQYF	NA	TRBV6-2/TRBV6-3	15	NA	TRBJ2-5
TGTGCCAGCAGAGCCGGGACTAGCGGGAGCAATGAGCAGTTCTTC	CASRAGTSGSNEQFF	TRBD2	TRBV6-5	15	NA	TRBJ2-1
TGTGCCATCAGTAAGACAGAAAAGAATGAAAAACTGTTTTTT	CAISKTEKNEKLFF	NA	TRBV10-3	14	NA	TRBJ1-4
TGCGCCAGCAGCGCAGGGGTCGCGAACACTGAAGCTTTCTTT	CASSAGVANTEAFF	NA	TRBV5-1	14	few	TRBJ1-1
TGTGCCAGCGGACAGACTCTCTATGGCTACACCTTC	CASGQTLYGYTF	NA	TRBV28	12	NA	TRBJ1-2
TGTGCCAGCAGCTTAGTTGGCCTAGCGGGAGTAAACGAGCAGTACTTC	CASSLVGLAGVNEQYF	TRBD2	TRBV11-1	16	NA	TRBJ2-7
TGTGCCAGCAGCCAACGGGAAGCGGGTCATCCAGGCTACACCTTC	CASSQREAGHPGYTF	NA	TRBV3-1/TRBV3-2	15	few	TRBJ1-2
TGTGCCAGCTCACCTCCCACGAGGGAAGAGACCCAGTACTTC	CASSPPTREETQYF	NA	TRBV18	14	NA	TRBJ2-5
TGTGCCACCAGAGGTGAGGGCAATCAGCCCCAGCATTTT	CATRGEGNQPQHF	NA	TRBV15	13	NA	TRBJ1-5
TGTGCCAGCAGCCTAAAAGGGACAGGGGATGGCTACACCTTC	CASSLKGTGDGYTF	TRBD1	TRBV3-1/TRBV3-2	14	few	TRBJ1-2
TGCGCCAGCAGCTCGACTGGGGGCCTCCAAGAGACCCAGTACTTC	CASSSTGGLQETQYF	NA	TRBV5-1	15	NA	TRBJ2-5
TGTGCCAGCAGCTTAGCGTTCGACAGAGTTAACACTGAAGCTTTCTTT	CASSLAFDRVNTEAFF	NA	TRBV7-9	16	NA	TRBJ1-1
TGTGCCAGCAGCTTCACAGGGGACACTGAAGCTTTCTTT	CASSFTGDTEAFF	TRBD1	TRBV11-2	13	once	TRBJ1-1
TGCGCCAGCAGTGATCGGGGGGCGGGGGATGAGCAGTTCTTC	CASSDRGAGDEQFF	NA	TRBV10-1	14	NA	TRBJ2-1
TGTGCCAGTAGTATCCCGGGGGGCAATGAGCAGTTCTTC	CASSIPGGNEQFF	TRBD2	TRBV19	13	NA	TRBJ2-1
TGTGCCAGCCGGCGGGAGTCCCAAACCTACGAGCAGTACTTC	CASRRESQTYEQYF	TRBD2	TRBV2	14	NA	TRBJ2-7
TGTGCCAGCAGTTTAAATCTTTATCAGCCCCAGCATTTT	CASSLNLYQPQHF	NA	TRBV12-3/TRBV12-4	13	NA	TRBJ1-5
TGTGCCAGCAGCCCCGGACTAGCAAACTTGAATGAGCAGTTCTTC	CASSPGLANLNEQFF	TRBD2	TRBV7-6	15	once	TRBJ2-1
TGTGCCAGCAGTACCCGGGACAGGGGTCGGACTGAAGCTTTCTTT	CASSTRDRGRTEAFF	TRBD1	TRBV6-5	15	NA	TRBJ1-1
TGCGCCAGCAGCTTGGCTCTCGGGGGAGACACTGAAGCTTTCTTT	CASSLALGGDTEAFF	NA	TRBV5-1	15	NA	TRBJ1-1
TGTGCCAGCAGCTTATCCGTGGATACGCAGTATTTT	CASSLSVDTQYF	NA	TRBV5-6	12	NA	TRBJ2-3
TGTGCCAGCAGCAAGGGCGGGACAGGGGGAGGCTATGGCTACACCTTC	CASSKGGTGGGYGYTF	TRBD1	TRBV2	16	NA	TRBJ1-2
TGTGCCAGCAGCGCCGGGACTGAGTATCAGGGACTGTTTTTT	CASSAGTEYQGLFF	NA	TRBV2	14	NA	TRBJ1-4
TGTGCCAGCATCGACCGGGTGGGGGCCAACGTCCTGACTTTC	CASIDRVGANVLTF	NA	TRBV6-6	14	NA	TRBJ2-6
TGTGCCAGCAGTCCCACCCCCGAGGGAGCGGGGAAAAACATTCAGTACTTC	CASSPTPEGAGKNIQYF	TRBD2	TRBV3-1/TRBV3-2	17	NA	TRBJ2-4
TGCGCCAGCAGCTTGGAGACAGGGGGAGATACTGAAGCTTTCTTT	CASSLETGGDTEAFF	TRBD1	TRBV5-1	15	once	TRBJ1-1
TGTGCCAGTAGTTCCCGAGGGTTAGGGAATGAGCAGTTCTTC	CASSSRGLGNEQFF	NA	TRBV19	14	once	TRBJ2-1
TGTGCCAGCAAAAGCGGGTACAGGACGAACATTCAGTACTTC	CASKSGYRTNIQYF	NA	TRBV6-5	14	NA	TRBJ2-4
TGTGCCAGCAGCCAAGTGGGCAGGAGGGAGGGAAACACTGAAGCTTTCTTT	CASSQVGRREGNTEAFF	NA	TRBV4-2	17	once	TRBJ1-1
TGTGCCAGCAGCCTCAGACAGTACCAAGAGACCCAGTACTTC	CASSLRQYQETQYF	NA	TRBV11-2	14	NA	TRBJ2-5
TGTGCCTGGGCGACGGGACAGGGATACGAGCAGTACTTC	CAWATGQGYEQYF	TRBD1	TRBV30	13	NA	TRBJ2-7
TGTGCCAGCAGTTTACTGGCAGGGGGGCAACAGCCCCAGCATTTT	CASSLLAGGQQPQHF	TRBD1	TRBV28	15	few	TRBJ1-5
TGTGCCAGCAGCCGTTCAGGTTCGCTTACCGGGGAGCTGTTTTTT	CASSRSGSLTGELFF	NA	TRBV11-1	15	few	TRBJ2-2
TGTGCCAGCTCACCGAGCATAGGGGGGGATGAGCAGTTCTTC	CASSPSIGGDEQFF	NA	TRBV18	14	NA	TRBJ2-1
TGTGCCAGCAGCGCCGGGAGCCTGGGGGAGCAGTACTTC	CASSAGSLGEQYF	NA	TRBV27	13	NA	TRBJ2-7
TGTGCCAGCAGTTATCAGAACACTGAAGCTTTCTTT	CASSYQNTEAFF	NA	TRBV6-2/TRBV6-3	12	NA	TRBJ1-1
TGCGCCAGCAGCTTGGAGGGGCTGGGGGGCACTGAAGCTTTCTTT	CASSLEGLGGTEAFF	NA	TRBV5-1	15	NA	TRBJ1-1
TGTGCCAGCAGCCAGTACACCGGGACAGGGGCCCCCACTGAAGCTTTCTTT	CASSQYTGTGAPTEAFF	TRBD1	TRBV14	17	NA	TRBJ1-1
TGTGCCAGCACCTCCGGGACAGGGTCCTACGAGCAGTACTTC	CASTSGTGSYEQYF	TRBD1	TRBV4-2	14	NA	TRBJ2-7